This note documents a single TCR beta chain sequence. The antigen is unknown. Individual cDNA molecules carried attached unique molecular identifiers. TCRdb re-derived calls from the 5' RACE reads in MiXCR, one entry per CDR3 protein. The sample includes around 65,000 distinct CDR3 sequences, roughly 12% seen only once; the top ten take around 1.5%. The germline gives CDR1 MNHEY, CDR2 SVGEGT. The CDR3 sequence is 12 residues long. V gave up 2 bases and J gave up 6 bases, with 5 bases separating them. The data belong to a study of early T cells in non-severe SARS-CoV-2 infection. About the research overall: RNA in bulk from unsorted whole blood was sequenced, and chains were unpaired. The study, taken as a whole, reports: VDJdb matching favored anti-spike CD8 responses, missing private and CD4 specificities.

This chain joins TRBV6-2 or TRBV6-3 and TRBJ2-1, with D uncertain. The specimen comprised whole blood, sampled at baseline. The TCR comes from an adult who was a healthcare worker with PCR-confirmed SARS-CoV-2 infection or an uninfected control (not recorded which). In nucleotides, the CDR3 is TGTGCCAGCAGTTACATAACCAATGAGCAGTTCTTC. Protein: CASSYITNEQFF.